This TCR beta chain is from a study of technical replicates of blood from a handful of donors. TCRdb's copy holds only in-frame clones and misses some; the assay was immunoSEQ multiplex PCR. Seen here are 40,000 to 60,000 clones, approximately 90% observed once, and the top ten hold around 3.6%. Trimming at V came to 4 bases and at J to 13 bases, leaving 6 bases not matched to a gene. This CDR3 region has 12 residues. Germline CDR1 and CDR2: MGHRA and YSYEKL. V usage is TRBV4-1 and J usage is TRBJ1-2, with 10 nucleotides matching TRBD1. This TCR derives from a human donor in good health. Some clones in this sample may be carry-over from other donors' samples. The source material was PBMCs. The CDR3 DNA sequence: TGCGCCAGCAGCCCCCCGGGACAGGGGCCCACCTTC. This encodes CASSPPGQGPTF.